The 31 T cell receptor beta chains listed next were all sequenced from one sample in a study of brain T cells in children with intractable seizures. Time point given: blood from clinic visit 5 months post-surgery; TSC patient then seizure free. The data were produced by immunoSEQ multiplex PCR, yet TCRdb's version contains in-frame clones alone and is incomplete. Here the sample spans around 340,000 clones, 93% being singletons. Sequencing was performed on peripheral blood, taken roughly 5 months after surgery. These receptors were taken from a boy under three years old with tuberous sclerosis and intractable seizures.

The J gene is TRBJ2-1, the V gene TRBV9; D gene ambiguous. Between the trimmed V and J ends, which lost 0 bases and 10 bases, there was a span of 5 bases. Germline V CDR1 and CDR2: SGDLS, YYNGEE. This CDR3 spans 11 amino acids. The CDR3 here is CASSVAGEQFF. CDR3 nucleotides: TGTGCCAGCAGCGTAGCTGGGGAGCAGTTCTTC.

The genes are TRBV5-6 and TRBJ2-7, with D maybe TRBD2 (5 bases). Germline V CDR1 and CDR2: SGHDT, YYEEEE. Trimming shortened V by 4 bases and J by 7 bases, and 15 bases separated the two germline ends. The CDR3 has 13 amino acids. The CDR3 region is CASSVGGRGEQYF. The CDR3 DNA is TGTGCCAGCAGCGTTGGAGGTCGAGGAGAGCAGTACTTC.

The gene calls are TRBV2 and TRBJ1-1; D is unclear. V was clipped by 4 bases and J by 5 bases, with 14 bases between them. The CDR3 totals 14 residues. The germline CDR1 and CDR2 sequences are SNHLY and FYNNEI. This CDR3 is CASSATRVDTEAFF. The CDR3 DNA reads as TGTGCCAGCAGTGCGACCCGGGTTGATACTGAAGCTTTCTTT.

The chain couples TRBV6-1 to TRBJ1-2; D remains ambiguous. CDR1 MNHNS and CDR2 SASEGT come from the germline V gene. The V end was cut by 1 base, the J end by 3 bases, with 6 bases between. This CDR3 spans 13 amino acids. The CDR3 region has the DNA TGTGCCAGCAGTGAAGACTGGGACTATGGCTACACCTTC. Its translation: CASSEDWDYGYTF.

The chain joins TRBV10-3 to TRBJ2-7, with D hard to call. Germline V CDR1 and CDR2: ENHRY, SYGVKD. CDR3 length: 14 amino acids. Deletions cut 1 base from V and 1 base from J, with 8 bases between. The CDR3, as DNA: TGTGCCATCAGTGAGTGGGTGACTTCCTACGAGCAGTACTTC. This encodes CAISEWVTSYEQYF.

The chain combines TRBV27 with TRBJ1-1; 7 bases map to TRBD1. From germline, CDR1 is MNHEY and CDR2 SMNVEV (reference sequence). V lost 3 bases, J lost 1 base, and 5 bases stayed unmatched. The CDR3 contains 15 residues. The CDR3 DNA reads TGTGCCAGCAGTTTGCGGGCAGGGGGGAACACTGAAGCTTTCTTT. Encoded protein: CASSLRAGGNTEAFF.

The chain joins TRBV5-1 to TRBJ2-7; TRBD2 matches at 11 bases. The CDR3 has 19 amino acids. Germline V gene data show CDR1 as SGHRS and CDR2 as YFSETQ. Trimming removed 4 bases from V and 1 base from J; junction bases left unmatched: 16. For the CDR3, the DNA is TGCGCCAGCAGCGGGTATAGCGGGAGGGCCGAGAGAAGTTCCTACGAGCAGTACTTC. Amino acid sequence: CASSGYSGRAERSSYEQYF.

The chain uses TRBV6-5 and TRBJ2-7; TRBD2 might be the D (5 bases). Trimming shortened V by 7 bases and J by 1 base, and 14 bases separated the two germline ends. The CDR3 extends over 14 amino acids. CDR1 and CDR2 (germline): MNHEY, SVGAGI. The CDR3, as DNA: TGTGCCAGCACCCTGGCACGGGGTTCCTACGAGCAGTACTTC. Translation: CASTLARGSYEQYF.

The chain joins TRBV2 to TRBJ2-5; possibly TRBD2 for D (6 bases). Per the germline V gene, CDR1 is SNHLY and CDR2 is FYNNEI. The CDR3 covers 14 residues. The V and J ends lost 7 bases and 7 bases respectively, with 19 bases between them. Here the CDR3 reads CASTPGLLVGTQYF. The CDR3 region has the DNA TGTGCCAGCACTCCGGGACTTTTGGTTGGGACCCAGTACTTC.

V and J are TRBV15 and TRBJ2-1; TRBD2 is a possible D gene (6 bases). The CDR3 length is 15 residues. V lost 3 bases and J lost 4, with 13 bases in between. CDR1 is LNHNV and CDR2 is YYDKDF in the germline V gene (reference sequence). This CDR3 reads CATSSLLGGYNEQFF. CDR3 in DNA: TGTGCCACCAGCAGTCTTTTGGGGGGATACAATGAGCAGTTCTTC.

The V call is TRBV2, the J call TRBJ1-5; 7 nucleotides align to TRBD1. The germline V gene encodes CDR1 SNHLY and CDR2 FYNNEI. The V gene end was trimmed by 8 bases and the J gene end by 7 bases; junction bases not matched to a gene: 8. The CDR3 spans 13 residues. This chain's CDR3 is CASVRGPRQPQHF. The CDR3 DNA reads as TGTGCCAGCGTAAGGGGGCCTAGACAGCCCCAGCATTTT.

This chain connects TRBV30 to TRBJ2-7; D is perhaps TRBD2 (6 bases). Germline loops: CDR1 GTSNPN, CDR2 SVGIG (reference sequence). This CDR3 has 14 amino acids. V lost 8 bases to trimming and J lost 3 bases, with 20 bases between them. CDR3 in amino acids: CAGSRGFPLYEQYF. In DNA, the CDR3 is TGTGCCGGCTCCCGGGGGTTTCCCCTCTACGAGCAGTACTTC.

The chain joins TRBV21-1 to TRBJ1-1; the DNA was not used to check the table's D call, TRBD1. TRBV21-1 is marked as a pseudogene. CDR3 length: 18 amino acids. This CDR3 reads CASSKKDEWAGEYTEAFF. CDR3 coding DNA: TGTGCCAGCAGCAAAAAAGATGAGTGGGCAGGGGAGTACACTGAAGCTTTCTTT.

The chain carries TRBV11-2 and TRBJ2-1; the match to TRBD2 covers 16 bases. Germline CDR1 SGHAT, CDR2 FQNNGV. The CDR3 covers 16 residues. Trimming removed 5 bases from V and 7 bases from J; junction bases left unmatched: 5. The CDR3: CASSRGLAGGENEQFF. The CDR3 nucleotides are TGTGCCAGCAGCAGGGGACTAGCGGGAGGGGAGAATGAGCAGTTCTTC.

The gene calls are TRBV6-5 and TRBJ1-6, with 8 bases fitting TRBD1. The CDR3 extends over 11 amino acids. Germline V lookup: CDR1 MNHEY, CDR2 SVGAGI. The J segment lost 13 bases and the V segment lost 8 bases, leaving 4 bases of the junction unmatched. In DNA, the CDR3 is TGTGCCAGCGAGGACAGGGTGCCCCTCCACTTT. Residues: CASEDRVPLHF.

The chain links TRBV7-9 to TRBJ2-4, with TRBD2 matching over 12 bases. Germline V CDR1 and CDR2: SEHNR, FQNEAQ (reference sequence). The CDR3 covers 16 residues. V shed 4 bases, J shed 3 bases, and the junction held 4 bases outside the gene matches. The CDR3: CASSSGLAGIKNIQYF. In DNA form, the CDR3 reads TGTGCCAGCAGCTCAGGACTAGCGGGGATCAAAAACATTCAGTACTTC.

This chain links TRBV28 with TRBJ1-2, with no clear D. V lost 2 bases and J lost 6, with 13 bases in between. The CDR3 runs to 14 residues. From germline, CDR1 is MDHEN and CDR2 SYDVKM. For the CDR3, the DNA is TGTGCCAGCAGTTTAATCTCCGGGATGGATGGCTACACCTTC. It translates to CASSLISGMDGYTF.

V gene TRBV7-9 combines with J gene TRBJ1-2, with D possibly matching TRBD1 (5 bases). Between the trimmed V and J ends, which lost 3 bases and 8 bases, there was a span of 10 bases. Germline V gene data show CDR1 as SEHNR and CDR2 as FQNEAQ (reference sequence). The CDR3 contains 12 residues. The CDR3 DNA reads TGTGCCAGCAGCTTGGGGCGAGACGGCTACACCTTC. It translates to CASSLGRDGYTF. The whole variable domain, filled in from reference TRBV7-9 and TRBJ1-2, reads DTGVSQNPRHKITKRGQNVTFRCDPISEHNRLYWYRQTLGQGPEFLTYFQNEAQLEKSRLLSDRFSAERPKGSFSTLEIQRTEQGDSAMYLCASSLGRDGYTFGSGTRLTVV.

V usage is TRBV24-1 and J usage is TRBJ2-7; TRBD2 agrees at 8 bases. Germline trimming cut 7 bases from V and 3 bases from J; bases unmatched to any gene: 4. The germline gives CDR1 KGHDR, CDR2 SFDVKD. This CDR3 region has 13 residues. The CDR3 DNA follows: TGTGCCACCAGCACCGGGACTAGCTACGAGCAGTACTTC. Its protein is CATSTGTSYEQYF.

J is TRBJ1-4 and V is TRBV28; D gene uncertain. V lost 2 bases and J 3 bases, leaving 16 bases between the germline ends. CDR1 MDHEN and CDR2 SYDVKM come from the germline V gene. The CDR3 extends over 17 amino acids. The CDR3 reads CASSLVEGMYANEKLFF. In DNA form, the CDR3 reads TGTGCCAGCAGTTTAGTCGAGGGCATGTATGCTAATGAAAAACTGTTTTTT.

This clone came up once. The J gene is TRBJ2-3, the V gene TRBV7-3; D may correspond to TRBD1 or TRBD2 (6 bases each). Germline values: CDR1 SGHTA, CDR2 FQGTGA. Deletions cut 5 bases from V and 0 bases from J, with 15 bases between. This CDR3 is built from 16 residues. The CDR3 region has the DNA TGTGCCAGCAGCCCTAACGGGGGCTCCAGCACAGATACGCAGTATTTT. Translation gives CASSPNGGSSTDTQYF.

V gene TRBV5-1 combines with J gene TRBJ2-5, with 9 bases that match TRBD2. Unmatched junction bases numbered 5, after V lost 3 bases and J lost 2 bases. In germline, CDR1 is SGHRS, CDR2 YFSETQ. The CDR3 runs 15 residues. The DNA for the CDR3 is TGCGCCAGCAGCTGGGTAGCGGGGGAACAAGAGACCCAGTACTTC. Amino acids: CASSWVAGEQETQYF.

The chain employs TRBV6-1 and TRBJ2-7, with 9 bases fitting TRBD1. CDR1 MNHNS and CDR2 SASEGT come from the germline V gene. CDR3 length: 13 residues. Germline trimming cut 3 bases from V and 7 bases from J; bases unmatched to any gene: 4. CDR3 sequence reads: CASSEGTGTEQYF. The CDR3 coding sequence is TGTGCCAGCAGTGAGGGGACAGGGACTGAGCAGTACTTC.

The V call is TRBV6-5, the J call TRBJ2-7, with D possibly being TRBD1 (5 bases). This CDR3 is 12 amino acids long. CDR1 is MNHEY, CDR2 SVGAGI, per germline. V lost 4 bases, J lost 6 bases, and 10 bases lay in between. CDR3 loop: CASSFLGVEQYF. CDR3 nucleotide sequence: TGTGCCAGCAGTTTCTTAGGGGTCGAGCAGTACTTC.

The chain is built from TRBV18 and TRBJ2-3; 7 nucleotides match TRBD2. The CDR3 sequence is 16 residues long. V was pared by 3 bases and J by 1 base, with 7 bases of the junction left unmatched. Germline V gene data show CDR1 as KGHSH and CDR2 as LQKENI. The CDR3, as DNA: TGTGCCAGCTCACCCGTGGGGGGGGGTGGCACAGATACGCAGTATTTT. Protein: CASSPVGGGGTDTQYF.

This clone was picked up a small number of times. The chain recombines TRBV5-1 with TRBJ1-1; 7 positions agree with TRBD1. Trimming removed 4 bases from V and 4 bases from J; junction bases left unmatched: 7. CDR3 length equals 14 residues. From germline, CDR1 is SGHRS and CDR2 YFSETQ. In nucleotides, the CDR3 is TGCGCCAGCAGCAAAAGGGGGCGGCTCACTGAAGCTTTCTTT. Translated: CASSKRGRLTEAFF.

This chain links TRBV27 with TRBJ1-5; unclear D gene. The CDR3 runs 14 residues. Germline CDR1 is MNHEY and CDR2 is SMNVEV (reference sequence). Trimming shortened V by 0 bases and J by 7 bases, and 10 bases separated the two germline ends. The chain's CDR3 is CASSLSDLGQPQHF. The CDR3 coding sequence is TGTGCCAGCAGTTTATCAGACCTGGGGCAGCCCCAGCATTTT.

The chain joins TRBV5-8 to TRBJ2-7; 11 nucleotides agree with TRBD2. This CDR3 contains 17 residues. J was trimmed by 6 bases and V by 4 bases; bases with no gene match: 15. CDR1 is SGHTS, CDR2 YDEGEE, per germline. The CDR3 region has the DNA TGTGCCAGCAGCCCTTACCCTACTAGCGGGAGCGTCTTCGAGCAGTACTTC. It translates to CASSPYPTSGSVFEQYF.

V is TRBV7-3 and J is TRBJ2-5; 9 bases fit TRBD2. Germline CDR1 SGHTA, CDR2 FQGTGA. This CDR3 comprises 16 residues. V lost 5 bases to trimming and J lost 4 bases; unmatched junction nucleotides: 11. The CDR3 DNA follows: TGTGCCAGCAGCGCCGGGGCGGGAGGGCCCGGAGAGACCCAGTACTTC. It is translated as CASSAGAGGPGETQYF. Based on the CDR3 plus reference TRBV7-3 and TRBJ2-5, the full variable domain is GAGVSQTPSNKVTEKGKYVELRCDPISGHTALYWYRQSLGQGPEFLIYFQGTGAADDSGLPNDRFFAVRPEGSVSTLKIQRTERGDSAVYLCASSAGAGGPGETQYFGPGTRLLVL.

This chain's CDR3 is CASERGTEAFF. DNA of the CDR3: TGTGCCAGCGAACGGGGGACTGAAGCTTTCTTT. The chain joins TRBV11-1 to TRBJ1-1, with D tentatively TRBD1 (5 bases). Between the trimmed V and J ends, which lost 8 bases and 5 bases, there was a span of 9 bases. The CDR3 length is 11 residues. Germline V gives CDR1 SGHAT, CDR2 FQDESV (reference sequence).

This sequence joins TRBV7-9 and TRBJ1-2, with 7 positions matching TRBD1. CDR1 is SEHNR, CDR2 FQNEAQ, per germline (reference sequence). CDR3 length: 16 residues. With 5 bases clipped from V and 4 bases from J, the junction kept 13 bases outside the gene matches. The CDR3 nucleotides are TGTGCCAGCAGCCTAGGTGTTGGGAAGGGGGCCTATGGCTACACCTTC. It yields the protein CASSLGVGKGAYGYTF.